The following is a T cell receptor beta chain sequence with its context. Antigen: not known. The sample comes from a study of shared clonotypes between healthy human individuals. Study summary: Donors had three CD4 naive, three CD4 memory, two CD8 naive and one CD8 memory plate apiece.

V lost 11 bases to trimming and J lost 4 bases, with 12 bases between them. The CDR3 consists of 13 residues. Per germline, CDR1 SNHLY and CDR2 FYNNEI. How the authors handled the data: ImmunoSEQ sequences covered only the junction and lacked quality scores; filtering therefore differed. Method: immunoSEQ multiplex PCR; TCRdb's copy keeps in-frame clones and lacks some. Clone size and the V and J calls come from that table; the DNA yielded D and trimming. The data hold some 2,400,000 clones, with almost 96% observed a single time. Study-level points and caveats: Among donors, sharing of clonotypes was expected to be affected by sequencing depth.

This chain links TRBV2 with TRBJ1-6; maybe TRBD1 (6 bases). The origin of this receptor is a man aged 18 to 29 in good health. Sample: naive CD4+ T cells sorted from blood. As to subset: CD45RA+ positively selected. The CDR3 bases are TGTGCCGGCGGACAGCAATATAATTCACCCCTCCACTTT. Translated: CAGGQQYNSPLHF.